The 16 T cell receptor beta chains below were found in one sample sequenced in a study of type 1 and type 2 diabetes patients. PCR was run on genomic DNA. The TCR beta CDR3 region was amplified using 30 forward and 13 reverse primers. A single record per CDR3 protein comes from TCRdb applying MiXCR to the multiplex PCR reads. The sample has about 290,000 distinct CDR3 sequences, approximately 50% seen once; the top ten hold approximately 14%. The sample comprised peripheral blood mononuclear cells (PBMCs). The source of these receptors is a man in his late teens or twenties with type 2 diabetes.

The V gene is TRBV19, the J gene TRBJ2-1; TRBD1 aligns across 8 bases. The CDR3 has 16 residues. After removal of 0 bases from V and 5 bases from J, the junction contained 6 bases not matched to a gene. From germline, CDR1 is LNHDA and CDR2 SQIVND (reference sequence). CDR3 loop: CASSIDPDRANNEQFF. The CDR3 DNA is TGTGCCAGTAGTATAGACCCGGACAGGGCCAACAATGAGCAGTTCTTC.

This chain connects TRBV30 to TRBJ2-7; D is unclear. The V end was cut by 3 bases, the J end by 7 bases, with 10 bases between. Germline values: CDR1 GTSNPN, CDR2 SVGIG (reference sequence). The CDR3 extends over 11 amino acids. The CDR3 loop reads CAWSDGPEQYF. DNA of the CDR3: TGTGCCTGGAGCGACGGACCAGAGCAGTACTTC.

The V gene is TRBV19, the J gene TRBJ1-4; 9 bases map to TRBD1. Germline lookup yields CDR1 LNHDA and CDR2 SQIVND (reference sequence). The CDR3 spans 17 residues. The V segment lost 8 bases and the J segment 6 bases; nucleotides outside the gene matches: 16. The CDR3 DNA sequence: TGTGCCAGTGGACCGGGACAGGGCCGAGGAATGGATGAAAAACTGTTTTTT. Amino acids: CASGPGQGRGMDEKLFF.

The chain combines TRBV19 with TRBJ1-1; D is uncertain. The germline gives CDR1 LNHDA, CDR2 SQIVND (reference sequence). CDR3 length equals 13 residues. Deletions cut 5 bases from V and 3 bases from J, with 10 bases between. CDR3 in amino acids: CASSPRWDTEAFF. The CDR3 bases are TGTGCCAGTAGTCCTCGGTGGGACACTGAAGCTTTCTTT.

The genes are TRBV30 and TRBJ1-2; 9 nucleotides match TRBD1. The V gene end was trimmed by 3 bases and the J gene end by 4 bases; junction bases not matched to a gene: 6. This CDR3 is built from 14 residues. Germline lookup yields CDR1 GTSNPN and CDR2 SVGIG (reference sequence). The CDR3 region has the DNA TGTGCCTGGAGCCAGGACAGGGGAGGCTATGGCTACACCTTC. It encodes CAWSQDRGGYGYTF.

A few counts support this clonotype. V and J are TRBV6-6 and TRBJ1-2, with 7 bases matching TRBD1. Germline CDR1 reads MNHNY; CDR2 reads SVGAGI (reference sequence). V lost 2 bases and J lost 6; bases outside the gene matches: 15. This CDR3 has 17 residues. The CDR3 sequence is CASSYPLDRVGSDGYTF. CDR3 nucleotides: TGTGCCAGCAGTTACCCACTTGACAGGGTCGGATCCGATGGCTACACCTTC.

The V and J genes are TRBV20-1 and TRBJ2-7, with 7 bases matching TRBD2. V shed 1 base and J 2 bases; nucleotides not matched to a gene: 17. CDR1 and CDR2 (germline): DFQATT, SNEGSKA (reference sequence). This CDR3 region has 18 residues. The CDR3 here is CSARVASGTHHGPYEQYF. The DNA for the CDR3 is TGCAGTGCTAGAGTTGCTAGCGGAACGCATCATGGGCCCTACGAGCAGTACTTC.

For this clonotype: With a much larger clone just one base away, this may be a read error. This chain links TRBV2 with TRBJ2-7; no definite D call. Germline CDR1 reads SNHLY; CDR2 reads FYNNEI. CDR3 size: 15 residues. This CDR3 is CASSPARMVSYEKYF. For the CDR3, the DNA is TGTGCCAGCAGCCCGGCTAGGATGGTCTCCTACGAGAAGTACTTC.

The chain is built from TRBV13 and TRBJ2-1, with a weak D call TRBD2 (5 bases). V lost 1 base, J lost 5 bases, and 12 bases lay in between. CDR3 length: 15 residues. CDR1 is PRHDT, CDR2 FYEKMQ, per germline (reference sequence). The CDR3 region has the DNA TGTGCCAGCAGCTTAGCGTCTAGCTTTGACAATGAGCAGTTCTTC. Translating it yields CASSLASSFDNEQFF. Full variable domain (missing parts from reference TRBV13 and TRBJ2-1): AAGVIQSPRHLIKEKRETATLKCYPIPRHDTVYWYQQGPGQDPQFLISFYEKMQSDKGSIPDRFSAQQFSDYHSELNMSSLELGDSALYFCASSLASSFDNEQFFGPGTRLTVL.

The chain has TRBV19 and TRBJ2-5; D is perhaps TRBD1 (5 bases). The germline V and J ends were trimmed by 7 bases and 5 bases, with 23 bases remaining between them. Germline CDR1 is LNHDA and CDR2 is SQIVND (reference sequence). The CDR3 is made up of 16 amino acids. CDR3 DNA sequence: TGTGCCAGTACCAGGGTTTTCAGTGTTTTGAGTGAGACCCAGTACTTC. It encodes CASTRVFSVLSETQYF.

This chain's CDR3 is CASSLRGLDPLHF. CDR3 bases: TGTGCCAGCAGCTTACGGGGTCTGGATCCCCTCCACTTT. The chain has TRBV7-9 and TRBJ1-6; D is unresolved. V dropped 2 bases and J dropped 13 bases, with 12 bases sitting between them. The V gene's germline CDR1 is SEHNR and CDR2 FQNEAQ (reference sequence). The CDR3 has 13 amino acids.

The V call is TRBV12-3 or TRBV12-4, the J call TRBJ2-3; D perhaps matches TRBD1 (5 bases). The CDR3 is 14 residues long. Trimming removed 7 bases from V and 0 bases from J, with 11 bases in between. As DNA, the CDR3 is TGTGCCAGCACAATAGGGGTTAGCACAGATACGCAGTATTTT. Protein product: CASTIGVSTDTQYF.

The chain couples TRBV24-1 to TRBJ1-2; D remains unclear. V was pared by 2 bases and J by 8 bases, with 17 bases between. The CDR3 length is 15 residues. Germline V CDR1 and CDR2: KGHDR, SFDVKD. The CDR3 nucleotides read TGTGCCACCAGTGATTCTAACGGGTGGGTTGGCGGCTACACCTTC. This translates into CATSDSNGWVGGYTF.

The chain couples TRBV7-2 to TRBJ1-2; 7 bases fit TRBD1. The CDR3 loop spans 14 amino acids. Germline CDR1 is SGHTA and CDR2 is FQGNSA. Germline trimming cut 6 bases from V and 4 bases from J; bases unmatched to any gene: 8. Here the CDR3 reads CASRKQGRIYGYTF. The CDR3 DNA follows: TGTGCCAGCAGGAAACAGGGGAGGATCTATGGCTACACCTTC.

Of note for this clonotype: A much larger clonotype is one base distant, so this may be a read error. The chain uses TRBV15 and TRBJ2-2; D is unresolved. Trimming cost V 11 bases and J 7 bases, with 14 bases left between them. There are 12 residues in the CDR3. Germline assignment: CDR1 LNHNV and CDR2 YYDKDF (reference sequence). The CDR3: CAARKAGGELFF. In nucleotides, the CDR3 is TGTGCCGCCCGGAAGGCTGGCGGGGAGCTGTTTTTT.

V usage is TRBV2 and J usage is TRBJ2-7; 10 positions match TRBD2. The CDR3 has 16 residues. The J segment lost 1 base and the V segment lost 2 bases, leaving 5 bases of the junction unmatched. CDR1 is SNHLY and CDR2 is FYNNEI in the germline V gene. CDR3 in DNA: TGTGCCAGCAGTGAACTAGCGGGGGTCCAATCCTACGAGCAGTACTTC. This codes for CASSELAGVQSYEQYF.